These 3 T cell receptor beta chains came from one sample sequenced in a study of T cell repertoires in cytomegalovirus infection. MiXCR was run by TCRdb on the reads, yielding one entry per CDR3 protein. The table records 50,000 to 65,000 distinct CDR3 sequences, roughly 20% of them present only once. No cognate antigen is known for these TCRs. Sequenced here: CD8+ T cells from cultured PBMCs, sampled from culture after CMV antigen stimulation. These TCRs come from a human donor in good health (CMV status not recorded). Some clones in this sample may be carry-over from other donors' samples.

This clonotype was counted at least ten times. V and J are TRBV12-3 or TRBV12-4 and TRBJ2-2; D not resolved. V lost 3 bases and J lost 0, with 11 bases in between. This CDR3 contains 16 residues. CDR3 DNA sequence: TGTGCCAGCAGTTTTCTTTGGCCGCCGAACACCGGGGAGCTGTTTTTT. Encoded protein: CASSFLWPPNTGELFF.

This chain connects TRBV27 to TRBJ2-7, with D maybe TRBD1 (5 bases). Germline V gene sequence: CDR1 MNHEY, CDR2 SMNVEV (reference sequence). The CDR3 has 15 residues. V was clipped by 1 base and J by 0 bases, with 10 bases between them. CDR3 amino acids: CASSLFAGHSYEQYF. The CDR3 nucleotides read TGTGCCAGCAGTTTATTCGCAGGGCACTCCTACGAGCAGTACTTC.

This clonotype was observed a handful of times. The V call is TRBV7-2, the J call TRBJ2-7, with 7 nucleotides matching TRBD1. V dropped 5 bases and J dropped 7; count of bases not matched to a gene: 11. CDR3 length equals 14 residues. The V gene's germline CDR1 is SGHTA and CDR2 FQGNSA. The CDR3 loop reads CASSPRWDRGEQYF. CDR3 DNA: TGTGCCAGCAGCCCCAGGTGGGACAGAGGGGAGCAGTACTTC.